These 10 T cell receptor beta chains came from one sample sequenced in a study of blood T cell repertoires in COVID-19. Clones were read by immunoSEQ multiplex PCR, and TCRdb kept only the in-frame ones, dropping some. The sample has approximately 75,000 clones, approximately 84% seen once. Sequenced: peripheral blood. The receptors were gathered from a man aged 50-59 years with COVID-19, enrolled during active disease.

The chain carries TRBV10-1 and TRBJ1-3; D remains unclear. The germline V and J ends were trimmed by 2 bases and 2 bases, with 7 bases remaining between them. The CDR3 is 14 residues long. Germline assignment: CDR1 WNHNN and CDR2 SYGVQD (reference sequence). CDR3 region: CASSEDWTGNTIYF. The CDR3 region has the DNA TGCGCCAGCAGTGAGGACTGGACTGGAAACACCATATATTTT.

This clone came up once. The chain links TRBV7-6 to TRBJ2-2, with a tentative D call TRBD2 (6 bases). Trimming removed 6 bases at V and 3 bases at J, with 14 bases between. The CDR3 loop spans 15 amino acids. CDR1 and CDR2 from the germline V gene are SGHVS and FNYEAQ. CDR3 amino acids: CASSQPGLHTGELFF. The CDR3 nucleotides are TGTGCCAGCAGTCAACCGGGACTCCACACCGGGGAGCTGTTTTTT.

V usage is TRBV5-6 and J usage is TRBJ1-4; no firm D call. V was trimmed by 2 bases and J by 4 bases, leaving 6 bases between them. This CDR3 is 13 amino acids long. CDR1 SGHDT and CDR2 YYEEEE come from the germline V gene. CDR3 loop: CASSFGLNEKLFF. CDR3 DNA sequence: TGTGCCAGCAGCTTCGGACTTAATGAAAAACTGTTTTTT.

In its sample, this clone was seen once. The rearrangement uses TRBV7-9 and TRBJ2-7; 12 nucleotides line up with TRBD2. CDR1 and CDR2 from the germline V gene are SEHNR and FQNEAQ (reference sequence). There are 16 residues in the CDR3. V gave up 4 bases and J gave up 2 bases; unmatched junction bases: 6. The CDR3 protein is CASSSTGTSGPYEQYF. The DNA of the CDR3 is TGTGCCAGCAGCTCGACTGGGACTAGCGGGCCCTACGAGCAGTACTTC. The full variable domain, in which reference TRBV7-9 and TRBJ2-7 provide the parts outside the CDR3, is DTGVSQNPRHKITKRGQNVTFRCDPISEHNRLYWYRQTLGQGPEFLTYFQNEAQLEKSRLLSDRFSAERPKGSFSTLEIQRTEQGDSAMYLCASSSTGTSGPYEQYFGPGTRLTVT.

This clone was detected a few times. The V gene is TRBV9, the J gene TRBJ2-7, with D possibly being TRBD2 (6 bases). The ends were cut back, 3 bases at V and 1 base at J, with 17 bases in the middle. This CDR3 has 16 amino acids. Germline values: CDR1 SGDLS, CDR2 YYNGEE. The CDR3: CASSGGVGLSSYEQYF. CDR3 bases: TGTGCCAGCAGCGGGGGGGTTGGACTATCATCCTACGAGCAGTACTTC.

CDR3 sequence: CASSRFRTGYSGNTIYF. CDR3 coding DNA: TGTGCCAGTAGTCGATTTAGGACAGGATACTCTGGAAACACCATATATTTT. The chain employs TRBV19 and TRBJ1-3, with 7 bases that match TRBD1. The CDR3 consists of 17 residues. With 5 bases clipped from V and 0 bases from J, the junction kept 10 bases outside the gene matches. Germline values: CDR1 LNHDA, CDR2 SQIVND (reference sequence).

The chain combines TRBV5-1 with TRBJ2-5; TRBD2 matches 7 bases. This CDR3 spans 14 amino acids. The V gene's germline CDR1 is SGHRS and CDR2 YFSETQ. The ends lost 0 bases at V and 7 bases at J; junction bases unmatched: 6. For the CDR3, the DNA is TGCGCCAGCAGCTTGGCCGGGGAGGGATCGACCCAGTACTTC. This gives the protein CASSLAGEGSTQYF.

The chain joins TRBV6-6 to TRBJ2-1; 12 bases are shared with TRBD2. The germline gives CDR1 MNHNY, CDR2 SVGAGI (reference sequence). CDR3 size: 16 residues. The ends lost 3 bases at V and 3 bases at J; junction bases unmatched: 3. The CDR3 reads CASSYSTSGGYNEQFF. The CDR3 region has the DNA TGTGCCAGCAGTTATTCGACTAGCGGGGGCTACAATGAGCAGTTCTTC.

The chain employs TRBV9 and TRBJ2-5; 9 positions agree with TRBD2. The junction had 8 bases not matched to a gene; V was cut back by 0 bases and J by 5 bases. The germline CDR1 and CDR2 sequences are SGDLS and YYNGEE. The CDR3 extends over 16 amino acids. The CDR3 loop is CASSVAGREGKETQYF. As DNA, the CDR3 is TGTGCCAGCAGCGTAGCCGGGCGGGAGGGAAAGGAGACCCAGTACTTC.

The rearrangement joins TRBV28 to TRBJ2-7; TRBD2 matches 15 bases. Germline lookup yields CDR1 MDHEN and CDR2 SYDVKM. J was trimmed by 3 bases and V by 6 bases; bases with no gene match: 3. The CDR3 totals 15 residues. This CDR3 is CASRRTSGRVYEQYF. The CDR3 DNA is TGTGCCAGCAGAAGGACTAGCGGGAGGGTCTACGAGCAGTACTTC.